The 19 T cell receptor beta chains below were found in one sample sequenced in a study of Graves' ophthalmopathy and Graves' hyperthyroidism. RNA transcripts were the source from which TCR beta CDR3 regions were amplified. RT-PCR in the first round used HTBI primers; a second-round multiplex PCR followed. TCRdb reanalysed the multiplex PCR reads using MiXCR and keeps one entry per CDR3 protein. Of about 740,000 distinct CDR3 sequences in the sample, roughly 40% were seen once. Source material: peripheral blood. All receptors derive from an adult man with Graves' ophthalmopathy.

Here the CDR3 reads CASSEVGSGRARETQYF. The CDR3 nucleotides read TGTGCCAGCAGTGAAGTGGGTAGCGGGAGGGCCCGAGAGACCCAGTACTTC. The V gene is TRBV2, the J gene TRBJ2-5, with TRBD2 identical over 11 bases. The CDR3 covers 17 residues. CDR1 is SNHLY, CDR2 FYNNEI, per germline. Trimming at V came to 1 base and at J to 4 bases, leaving 8 bases not matched to a gene.

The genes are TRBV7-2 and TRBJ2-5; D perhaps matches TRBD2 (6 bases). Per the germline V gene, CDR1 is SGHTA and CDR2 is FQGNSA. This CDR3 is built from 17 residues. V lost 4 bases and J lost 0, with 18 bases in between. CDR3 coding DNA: TGTGCCAGCAGCTCCGGTGGGTCTGCTAGCGACCAAGAGACCCAGTACTTC. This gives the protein CASSSGGSASDQETQYF.

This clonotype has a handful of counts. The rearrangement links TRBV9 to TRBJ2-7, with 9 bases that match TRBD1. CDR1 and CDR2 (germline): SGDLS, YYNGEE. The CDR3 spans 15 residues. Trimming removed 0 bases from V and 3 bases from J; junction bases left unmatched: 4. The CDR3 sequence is CASSVGDRDNYEQYF. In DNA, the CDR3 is TGTGCCAGCAGCGTAGGGGACAGGGATAACTACGAGCAGTACTTC.

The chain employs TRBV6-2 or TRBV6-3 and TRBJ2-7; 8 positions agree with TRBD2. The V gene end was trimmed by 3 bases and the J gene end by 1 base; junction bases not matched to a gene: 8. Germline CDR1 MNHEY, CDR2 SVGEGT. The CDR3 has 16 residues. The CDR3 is CASSYMFGGRSYEQYF. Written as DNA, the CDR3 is TGTGCCAGCAGTTATATGTTCGGCGGGAGGTCCTACGAGCAGTACTTC.

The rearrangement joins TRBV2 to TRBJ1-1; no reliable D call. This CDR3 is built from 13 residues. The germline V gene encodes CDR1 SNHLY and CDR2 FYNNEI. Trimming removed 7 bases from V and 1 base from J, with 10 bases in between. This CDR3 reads CASTKGWNTEAFF. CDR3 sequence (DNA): TGTGCCAGCACCAAGGGTTGGAACACTGAAGCTTTCTTT.

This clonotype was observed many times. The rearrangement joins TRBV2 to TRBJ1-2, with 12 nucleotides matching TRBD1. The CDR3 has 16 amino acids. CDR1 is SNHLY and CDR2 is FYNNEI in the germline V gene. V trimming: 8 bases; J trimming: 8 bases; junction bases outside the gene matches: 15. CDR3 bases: TGTGCCAGCGGAATGGGACAGGGGGCGGTTTTGGGCGGCTACACCTTC. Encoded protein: CASGMGQGAVLGGYTF. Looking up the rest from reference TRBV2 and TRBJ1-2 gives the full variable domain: EPEVTQTPSHQVTQMGQEVILRCVPISNHLYFYWYRQILGQKVEFLVSFYNNEISEKSEIFDDQFSVERPDGSNFTLKIRSTKLEDSAMYFCASGMGQGAVLGGYTFGSGTRLTVV.

The CDR3 reads CSVGRTGETQYF. The DNA for the CDR3 is TGCAGCGTTGGTAGGACCGGGGAGACCCAGTACTTC. V is TRBV29-1 and J is TRBJ2-5; D not resolved. V was cut by 4 bases and J by 5 bases, with 11 bases left in between. The CDR3 sequence is 12 residues long. The germline V gene encodes CDR1 SQVTM and CDR2 ANQGSEA.

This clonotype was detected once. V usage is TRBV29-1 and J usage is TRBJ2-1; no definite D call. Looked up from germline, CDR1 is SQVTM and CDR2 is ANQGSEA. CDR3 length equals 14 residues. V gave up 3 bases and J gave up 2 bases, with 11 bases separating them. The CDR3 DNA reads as TGCAGCGTTGACCTACGGATGACCTACAATGAGCAGTTCTTC. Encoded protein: CSVDLRMTYNEQFF.

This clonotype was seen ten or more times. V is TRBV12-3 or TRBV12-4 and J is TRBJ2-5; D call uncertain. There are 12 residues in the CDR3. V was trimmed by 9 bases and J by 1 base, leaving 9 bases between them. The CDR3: CASSTAQETQYF. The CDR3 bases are TGTGCCAGTAGTACAGCCCAAGAGACCCAGTACTTC.

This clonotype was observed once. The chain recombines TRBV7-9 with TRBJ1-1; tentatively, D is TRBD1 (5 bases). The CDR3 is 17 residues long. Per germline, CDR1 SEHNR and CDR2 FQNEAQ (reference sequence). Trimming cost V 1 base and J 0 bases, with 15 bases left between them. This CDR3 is CASSLDGGGVMNTEAFF. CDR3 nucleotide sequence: TGTGCCAGCAGCTTAGACGGGGGGGGGGTGATGAACACTGAAGCTTTCTTT.

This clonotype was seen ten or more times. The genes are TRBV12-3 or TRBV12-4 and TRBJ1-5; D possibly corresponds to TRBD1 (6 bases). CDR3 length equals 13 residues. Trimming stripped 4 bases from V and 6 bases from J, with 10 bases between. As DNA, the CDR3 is TGTGCCAGCAGTTCAGGGGCAGGTCAGCCCCAGCATTTT. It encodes CASSSGAGQPQHF.

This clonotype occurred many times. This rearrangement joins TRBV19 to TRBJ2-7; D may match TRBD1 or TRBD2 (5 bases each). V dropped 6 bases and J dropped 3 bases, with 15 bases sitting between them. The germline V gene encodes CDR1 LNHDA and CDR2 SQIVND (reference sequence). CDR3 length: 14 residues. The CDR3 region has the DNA TGTGCCAGTAGGGCCGGTGGGGGATACTACGAGCAGTACTTC. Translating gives CASRAGGGYYEQYF.

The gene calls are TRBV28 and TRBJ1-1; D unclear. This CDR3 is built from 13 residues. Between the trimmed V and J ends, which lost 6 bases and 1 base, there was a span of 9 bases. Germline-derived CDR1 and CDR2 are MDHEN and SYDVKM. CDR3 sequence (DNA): TGTGCCAGCAGAGTGGGCGAGAACACTGAAGCTTTCTTT. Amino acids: CASRVGENTEAFF. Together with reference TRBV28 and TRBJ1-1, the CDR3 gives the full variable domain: DVKVTQSSRYLVKRTGEKVFLECVQDMDHENMFWYRQDPGLGLRLIYFSYDVKMKEKGDIPEGYSVSREKKERFSLILESASTNQTSMYLCASRVGENTEAFFGQGTRLTVV.

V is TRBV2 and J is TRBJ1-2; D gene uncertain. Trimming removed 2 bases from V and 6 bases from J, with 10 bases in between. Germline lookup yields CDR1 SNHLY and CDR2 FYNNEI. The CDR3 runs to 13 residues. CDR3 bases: TGTGCCAGCAGTGAACGTTGGAGGGATGGCTACACCTTC. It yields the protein CASSERWRDGYTF.

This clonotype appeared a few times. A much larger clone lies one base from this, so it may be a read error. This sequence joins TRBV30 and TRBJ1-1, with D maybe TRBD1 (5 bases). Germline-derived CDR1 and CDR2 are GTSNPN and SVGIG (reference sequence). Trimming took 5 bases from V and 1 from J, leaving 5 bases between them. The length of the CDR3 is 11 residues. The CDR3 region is CAWDRNTEAFF. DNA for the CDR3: TGTGCCTGGGACAGGAACACTGAAGCTTTCTTT.

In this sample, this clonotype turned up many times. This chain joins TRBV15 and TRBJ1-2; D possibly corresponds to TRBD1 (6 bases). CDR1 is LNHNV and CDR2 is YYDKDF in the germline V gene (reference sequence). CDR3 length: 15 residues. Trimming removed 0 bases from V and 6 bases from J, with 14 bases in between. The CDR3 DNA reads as TGTGCCACCAGCAGAGACGGGGGGCGGTGGAATGGCTACACCTTC. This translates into CATSRDGGRWNGYTF.

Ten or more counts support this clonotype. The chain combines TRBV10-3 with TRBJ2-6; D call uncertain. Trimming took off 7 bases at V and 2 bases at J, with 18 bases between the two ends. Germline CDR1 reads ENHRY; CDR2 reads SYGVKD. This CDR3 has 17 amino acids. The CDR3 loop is CAIMSPPSTPGANVLTF. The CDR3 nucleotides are TGTGCCATCATGTCCCCCCCCTCAACGCCTGGGGCCAACGTCCTGACTTTC.

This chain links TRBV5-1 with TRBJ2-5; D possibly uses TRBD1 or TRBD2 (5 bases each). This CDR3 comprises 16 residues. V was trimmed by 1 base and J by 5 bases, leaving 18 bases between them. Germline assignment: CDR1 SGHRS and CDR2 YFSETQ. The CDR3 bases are TGCGCCAGCAGCTTGAGAGGGGTTCGTCTTGTGGAGACCCAGTACTTC. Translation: CASSLRGVRLVETQYF.

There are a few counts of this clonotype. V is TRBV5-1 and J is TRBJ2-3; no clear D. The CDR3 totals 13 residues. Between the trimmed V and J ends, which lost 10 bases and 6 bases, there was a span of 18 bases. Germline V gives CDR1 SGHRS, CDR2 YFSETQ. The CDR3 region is CAASVGPFDTQYF. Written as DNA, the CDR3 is TGCGCCGCTAGTGTTGGCCCCTTTGATACGCAGTATTTT.